A selection of T cell receptor beta chains follows, all from one sample in a study of cytomegalovirus exposure and HLA in healthy donors. The repertoire was sequenced with immunoSEQ multiplex PCR; TCRdb's copy has only in-frame clones and lacks some. The repertoire consists of about 170,000 clones, with roughly 88% occurring once and the leading ten covering around 1.3%. Source material: PBMCs. These receptor sequences come from a boy younger than 10 in good health and CMV-seronegative. Each CDR3 is given with its conserved first and last residue. A D gene is named only where the DNA matches it firmly. A row's size may be missing; if present it is once, few, many or a size class.

j_call | d_call | v_call | clone_size | cdr3_nt | cdr3_aa
TRBJ2-2 | . | TRBV7-2 | once | TGTGCCAGCAGCTTGACTAGGGACACCGGGGAGCTGTTTTTT | CASSLTRDTGELFF
TRBJ1-5 | TRBD1 | TRBV4-3 | few | TGCGCCAGCAGCTATGACAGGGGCAATCAGCCCCAGCATTTT | CASSYDRGNQPQHF
TRBJ2-7 | . | TRBV30 | . | TGTGCCTGGAGCCGCTGGACAGTCTCCTACGAGCAGTACTTC | CAWSRWTVSYEQYF
TRBJ1-1 | . | TRBV10-3 | . | TGTGCCATCAGTGAGTCGAATCCTACAGTAGGTGAAGCTTTCTTT | CAISESNPTVGEAFF
TRBJ2-6 | TRBD1 | TRBV19 | . | TGTGCCAGTACCGTGGGTAGGGGGCTCTCTGGGGCCAACGGCCTGACTTTC | CASTVGRGLSGANGLTF
TRBJ2-3 | TRBD2 | TRBV5-1 | . | TGCGCCAGCAGCTTCACTAGCGGACCTAGCACAGATACGCAGTATTTT | CASSFTSGPSTDTQYF
TRBJ1-1 | . | TRBV9 | once | TGTGCCAGCAGCGTAGGGGAGCTGAACACTGAAGCTTTCTTT | CASSVGELNTEAFF
TRBJ2-3 | TRBD2 | TRBV7-2 | . | TGTGCCAGCAGCGCTAGCGGAGATACGCAGTATTTT | CASSASGDTQYF
TRBJ2-7 | TRBD1 | TRBV19 | . | TGTGCCAGTAGTATAGTTGTGGGGACAGGGACGTACGAGCAGTACTTC | CASSIVVGTGTYEQYF
TRBJ2-4 | TRBD1 | TRBV7-9 | . | TGTGCCAGCAGCTTAGCAGGGGGGACAGGGGGTAACAGTCAGTACTTC | CASSLAGGTGGNSQYF
TRBJ2-1 | TRBD2 | TRBV4-3 | . | TGCGCCAGCAGCCAGGGGGGGAAGGTGGGGCAGTTCTTC | CASSQGGKVGQFF
TRBJ1-4 | TRBD1 | TRBV19 | . | TGTGCCAGTAGGACAGGGAGCTTTGCAACTAATGAAAAACTGTTTTTT | CASRTGSFATNEKLFF
TRBJ2-2 | TRBD1 | TRBV7-2 | . | TGTGCCAGCAGCTTAGGGACAGGGACCGGGGAGCTGTTTTTT | CASSLGTGTGELFF
TRBJ1-2 | . | TRBV29-1 | . | TGCAGCGTTGTTCGGGAAGCTAACTATGGCTACACCTTC | CSVVREANYGYTF
TRBJ1-5 | TRBD1 | TRBV6-5 | . | TGTGCCAGCAGACCCGACAGGGGCAATCAGCCCCAGCATTTT | CASRPDRGNQPQHF
TRBJ1-6 | . | TRBV30 | . | TGTGCCTGGACCGTTCAAGGGAGTTCACCCCTCCACTTT | CAWTVQGSSPLHF
TRBJ2-3 | TRBD2 | TRBV10-3 | . | TGTGCCATCAGTGAGTCGCGGCTAGCGGGAGACACAGATACGCAGTATTTT | CAISESRLAGDTDTQYF
TRBJ1-3 | . | TRBV6-1 | . | TGTGCCAGCCTTTCGGGCAGGGCTGGAAACACCATATATTTT | CASLSGRAGNTIYF
TRBJ1-2 | TRBD1 | TRBV5-1 | . | TGCGCCAGCAGCATGGGACAGCAGGGTGGCTACACCTTC | CASSMGQQGGYTF
TRBJ2-3 | . | TRBV2 | . | TGTGCCAGCAGTGTAAGCAGTCGGGGGGATACGCAGTATTTT | CASSVSSRGDTQYF
TRBJ1-1 | TRBD1 | TRBV6-1 | . | TGTGCCAGCAGTAAGGACAGGGGTATGAACACTGAAGCTTTCTTT | CASSKDRGMNTEAFF
TRBJ2-7 | . | TRBV7-9 | . | TGTGCCAGCAGAAACGGAGGCGAGCAGTACTTC | CASRNGGEQYF
TRBJ2-1 | . | TRBV6-6 | . | TGTGCCAGCAGCAGGACTCATGAGCAGTTCTTC | CASSRTHEQFF
TRBJ1-2 | TRBD1 | TRBV6-5 | few | TGTGCCAGCAGTCAGTCCGGGACAGGGGACGGCTACACCTTC | CASSQSGTGDGYTF
TRBJ2-7 | TRBD1 | TRBV4-1 | . | TGCGCCAGCAGCCCGCCGGGACAGGGAATCTACGAGCAGTACTTC | CASSPPGQGIYEQYF
TRBJ1-1 | . | TRBV6-1 | . | TGTGCCAGCAGTGATGATTCGACAGGGAACACTGAAGCTTTCTTT | CASSDDSTGNTEAFF